This entry describes one TCR beta chain. This clone's antigen is unknown. Base qualities are not recorded, but no much larger clone differs from it by a single base. These data belong to a study of naive and memory T cell subsets (dated by TCRdb to the late 2010s). Regarding the study in general: An open-source, UMI-based TCR alpha and beta sequencing pipeline was applied to sorted naive and memory peripheral blood T cell subsets. IgG serology results and the functional CMV T cell responses were in complete agreement. RNA was DNase-treated and reverse transcribed with TCR constant-region primers, mostly using SuperScript III. On the study overall, not on this receptor specifically: In both CD4 and CD8 cells, a rise in Gini index and a fall in Shannon and inverse Simpson diversity were observed from naive through CM, EM and EMRA. A power law was followed by TCR abundance, with an exponent that differed between naive and memory subsets but was consistent across the three individuals. After error correction, over 90% of naive TCR sequences appeared only once, giving much steeper abundance distributions than memory subsets. The repertoire findings for the naive and memory subsets could not be validated, as no ground truth was available. Single alpha or beta chain sequences, rather than paired alpha/beta receptors, were used to define clonotypes. RNA-based TCR counts may be affected by expression changes linked to T cell activation and differentiation.

The CDR3 has 15 amino acids, counting the end cysteine and phenylalanine. CDR3 DNA only is kept here, 45 bases in frame from base 1. For CDR1 and CDR2, the germline V gene (reference sequence) lists MNHNY and SVGAGI. A distance of 17 bases separates the germline ends of V and J, which lose 10 bases and 1 base respectively. The library was prepared using UMI-ligation and nested PCR. An equimolar mix of two oligonucleotides covering both TRBC1 and TRBC2 was used as the beta constant-region primer. A single-stranded oligonucleotide bearing the SP2 primer plus a 12-nucleotide UMI was ligated onto the 3' end of the cDNA by T4 RNA ligase 1. Four rounds of PCR were used to amplify ligated cDNA, with nested alpha and beta constant-region primers being used together with the SP2 primer. Incubation of the ligation reaction lasted roughly 18-25 hours at 16 degrees C. PCR2 was typically run as a SYBR Green qPCR and stopped at a predetermined threshold to prevent over-amplification. Agencourt AMPure XP magnetic beads were used for all purifications after the first. Library quantification was done by Qubit, followed by a TapeStation check on which the main peak was expected at around 650 bp. The pooled libraries were sequenced on an Illumina MiSeq using v2 2x251 paired-end kits, which usually yielded roughly 0.95-2.1 million reads per sample. Each sample library was pooled at approximately 3.6 nM, and roughly 5-7.5% PhiX was included to improve cluster recognition. The original methods were these. Using tag matching that tolerated one base-pair mismatch, Decombinator assigned V and J genes to FASTQ reads that had been processed by Demultiplexor. Collapsinator relied on UMIs to fix sequencing errors as well as frequency errors caused by PCR heterogeneity. CDR3Translator translated TCRs and extracted CDR3s from the conserved cysteine to the FGXG phenylalanine, flagging non-productive sequences. Gini, Shannon entropy and inverse Simpson indices were calculated on repertoires that had been subsampled to equal numbers of UMI-defined TCRs. Clonotype abundance distributions were fitted to a power law by maximum likelihood within the linear range. On one naive CD8 sample, the pipeline and MIGEC gave similar UMI counts, unique TCR numbers and clonal distributions. The repertoires were searched for around 7,000 CMV-associated CDR3 sequences that had been compiled from VDJdb and a published dataset. The raw public reads went through TCRdb reprocessing: fastp at Q25, MiXCR clone calling, in-frame beta chains kept. Rows with a matching CDR3 protein are joined into one entry that keeps the most common DNA and genes. In this record, the V and J calls reflect TCRdb's handling and not the investigators' own analysis. This sample gives approximately 89,000 distinct CDR3 sequences in total; 7% to 7.5% of them show up just once. The top ten clones comprise 1.6% of the sample.

Separate amplification of TCR alpha and beta chain libraries was performed from the second PCR step onward. The CMV status of each donor was determined by measuring IFNgamma production from CD4+ T cells after fresh PBMCs had been stimulated overnight with CMV viral lysate. Miltenyi beads were used first to positively select CD4 T cells, and CD8 T cells were then positively selected from the CD4-negative fraction. After staining for CD3, CD4, CD8, CD45RA, CD27 and a live/dead dye, cells were sorted on a BD Aria II into four subsets based on CD45RA and CD27. Blood was obtained from a few healthy volunteers, and the blood from each volunteer was fractionated into CD4 and CD8 T cells and subsequently into four differentiation subsets. About 120 ml of peripheral blood was taken from each donor, and PBMC were separated by density-gradient centrifugation on Ficoll-Paque PLUS. After sorting, cells were lysed in RLT buffer, RNA was extracted using a Qiagen RNeasy kit, and the extracted RNA was stored at -80 degrees C.

Sample: central memory CD4+ T cells from blood. Read against the paper, the sample's cell subset or site label means: central memory, CD45RA- CD27+. The V and J segments used are TRBV6-6 and TRBJ2-4; the D segment could be TRBD2, given 6 matching bases. The sequence was collected from a human donor in good health. In nucleotides, the sequence is TGTGCCACCGGGAGTGGATTGTCGGCCAAAAACATTCAGTACTTC. Translated, it gives CATGSGLSAKNIQYF.